This T cell receptor (beta chain) stems from a study of memory CD4+ T cells and cytomegalovirus serostatus (dated by TCRdb to the late 2010s). Turning to the overall study: A total of some 33 healthy Belgian adults, of whom 9 were CMV seropositive and some 24 were CMV seronegative, were included in the cohort. To replicate a published TCR-based CMV serostatus classifier, the study sequenced CD4+ memory TCRbeta repertoires from a Belgian cohort whose cytomegalovirus serostatus was known.

V gives up 7 bases and J gives up 3 bases, and the segment between their germline ends measures 15 bases. Per the germline V gene (reference sequence), SEHNR is the CDR1 and FQNEAQ is the CDR2. The CDR3 runs 14 amino acids, cysteine and phenylalanine included. The sequence is cut down to CDR3 DNA, 42 bases in frame from base 1. The table lists this clone with a few counts. Its antigen remains undetermined. It has no much larger one-base neighbor in the sample; base qualities were not kept. Genomic DNA was extracted from sorted cells with the Quick-DNA Microprep Kit. Amplification of TCRbeta DNA was done with the immunoSEQ hsTCRbeta kit, following the protocol from the manufacturer. TCRbeta libraries were sequenced on an Illumina MiSeq instrument. The published analysis was carried out like this. Once out-of-frame sequences had been removed, some 2 million distinct TCRbeta sequences were left, which works out to an average of approximately 73,000 per individual. Two values were used to score each individual: the count of roughly 180 previously reported CMV-associated TCRbeta sequences and the total count of productive distinct TCRbeta sequences. A beta-binomial model was reimplemented in Python, and scikit-learn random forests with default parameters were trained on US cohort data. Classifier performance on the Belgian cohort was summarized as median AUC with percentile confidence intervals over 10,000 bootstrap iterations. TCRdb retrieved this table from immuneACCESS and kept in-frame rearrangements only. Not all clones are present; in checked studies, unresolved V genes account for under half, and no reason is known for the remainder. V, J and clone size reflect that table, while D and trimming were determined from the DNA. The sample includes tens of thousands of clones, with 80% to 85% observed a single time. The top ten clonotypes cover around 1.1% of the sample.

A FACSAria II was used to sort memory CD4+ T cells, defined as single viable CD3+CD4+CD8-CD45RO+ cells. CMV serostatus was determined using a Roche Elecsys assay that detects serum IgG against CMV pp150, pp28, p38 and p52. Once the samples were thawed, total CD4+ T cells were enriched through positive selection using CD4 magnetic microbeads. The samples came from a separate study whose specific focus was interrogating the CD4+ T cell memory repertoire. Peripheral blood mononuclear cells were isolated and cryopreserved according to standard operating procedures, and serum was kept at -80 degrees C. The staining used CD3-PerCP (BW264/56), CD4-APC (RPA-T4), CD45RO-PE (UCHT1) and CD8-Pacific Orange (3B5) antibodies, and Sytox blue was used to exclude non-viable cells. Overall results and qualifications from the work: A median bootstrapped AUC of roughly 0.94 with a 95% CI of 0.76-1.00 was achieved on the Belgian cohort by the original-framework classifier. For predicting CMV serostatus, the median bootstrapped AUC was approximately 0.96 using the original framework and 0.91 using a US-trained random forest. The results were interpreted as suggesting that the CMV-associated TCR signature is largely present in the CD4+ memory repertoire. Only CD4+CD45RO+ memory cells were sequenced, in contrast to the original study, in which naive and memory CD4+ and CD8+ populations were covered. Among the approximately 160 previously reported CMV-associated TCRbeta sequences, some 69 showed up in the CD4+ memory repertoires, with each one found in between one and five individuals.

The receptor chain draws on TRBV7-9 and TRBJ1-2; the D gene is perhaps TRBD1, on 5 matching bases. The material sequenced was memory CD4+ T cells from blood. The clonotype originates from an adult in good health and CMV-seronegative. The DNA is TGTGCCAGCACGACGACGGGGGAAGACTATGGCTACACCTTC. It encodes CASTTTGEDYGYTF.